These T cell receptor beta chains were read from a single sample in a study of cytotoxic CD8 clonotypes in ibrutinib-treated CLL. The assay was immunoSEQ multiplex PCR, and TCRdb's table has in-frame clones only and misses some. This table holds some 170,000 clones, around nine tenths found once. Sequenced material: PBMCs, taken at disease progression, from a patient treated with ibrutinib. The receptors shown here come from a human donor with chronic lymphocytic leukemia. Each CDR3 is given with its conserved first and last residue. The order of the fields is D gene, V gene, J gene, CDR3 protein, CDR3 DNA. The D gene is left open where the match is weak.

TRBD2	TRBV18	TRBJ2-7	CASSPPGLAGLHEQYF	TGTGCCAGCTCACCACCGGGACTAGCGGGTCTTCACGAGCAGTACTTC
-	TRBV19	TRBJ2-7	CASKETARSSYEQYF	TGTGCCAGTAAGGAGACGGCACGTAGCTCCTACGAGCAGTACTTC
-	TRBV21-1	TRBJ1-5	CASSKGGTGRIRSNQPQHF	TGTGCCAGCAGCAAAGGGGGGACAGGGAGAATTCGGAGCAATCAGCCCCAGCATTTT
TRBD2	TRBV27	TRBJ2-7	CASSLSSSSGYHEQYF	TGTGCCAGCAGTTTATCGTCGTCTAGCGGGTACCACGAGCAGTACTTC
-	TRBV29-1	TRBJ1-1	CSVGDSNMNTEAFF	TGCAGCGTTGGTGACAGCAACATGAACACTGAAGCTTTCTTT
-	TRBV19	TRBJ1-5	CASRPLGGPNQPQHF	TGTGCCAGTAGACCCCTGGGGGGCCCCAATCAGCCCCAGCATTTT
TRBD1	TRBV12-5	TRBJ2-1	CASGLEGDSKQFF	TGTGCTAGTGGCCTTGAAGGGGACAGTAAGCAGTTCTTC
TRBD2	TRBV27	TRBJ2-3	CASSFSPGGAGSTDTQYF	TGTGCCAGCAGTTTCTCCCCGGGGGGGGCAGGTAGCACAGATACGCAGTATTTT
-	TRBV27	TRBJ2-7	CASSLSYEQYF	TGTGCCAGCTCCCTCTCCTACGAGCAGTACTTC
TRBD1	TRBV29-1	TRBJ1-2	CSVPGGEGYGYTF	TGCAGCGTTCCAGGGGGCGAGGGGTATGGCTACACCTTC